This is a list of T cell receptor beta chains from one sample in a study of cytomegalovirus exposure and HLA in healthy donors. This table comes from immunoSEQ multiplex PCR, and its TCRdb copy is limited to in-frame clones, with some not included. The repertoire holds about 220,000 clones, with around 76% as singletons. Input material: PBMCs. Source of these receptors: a man younger than 30 in good health and CMV-seronegative. The CDR3 runs from the conserved cysteine through the conserved F or W. A D gene is named only where the DNA matches it firmly. For some rows the clone size is stated as once, few or many, or as a class when expanded; others skip it.

V	J	D	size	DNA	CDR3
TRBV27	TRBJ1-5	NA	few	TGTGCCAGCAGTTTCCGACCCACCTCCTCCGGGGGAGATCAGCCCCAGCATTTT	CASSFRPTSSGGDQPQHF
TRBV7-3	TRBJ2-1	TRBD1	NA	TGTGCCAGCAGCGTCGGGACAGGCAGCTACAATGAGCAGTTCTTC	CASSVGTGSYNEQFF
TRBV6-1	TRBJ1-1	NA	NA	TGTGCCAGCAGTGAAAGCTCCTCTCGGGCTTTCTTT	CASSESSSRAFF
TRBV7-9	TRBJ1-1	TRBD1	NA	TGTTCCAGCAGCGCCGGACAGGGGGCCACTGAAGCTTTCTTT	CSSSAGQGATEAFF
TRBV12-5	TRBJ2-1	TRBD1	NA	TGTGCTAGTGGTTTGGTACAGGGGACAGGGGTTTACAATGAGCAGTTCTTC	CASGLVQGTGVYNEQFF
TRBV19	TRBJ1-1	NA	NA	TGTGCCAGTAGTGCACAGGTGAACACTGAAGCTTTCTTT	CASSAQVNTEAFF
TRBV5-6	TRBJ2-1	TRBD1	NA	TGTGCCAGCAGCCCGGGACAGGGCGATGAGCAGTTCTTC	CASSPGQGDEQFF
TRBV6-5	TRBJ2-1	TRBD2	NA	TGTGCCAGCGGATTCTATAGCGGGAGCTACAATGAGCAGTTCTTC	CASGFYSGSYNEQFF
TRBV7-8	TRBJ2-7	NA	few	TGTGCCAGCAGCTTATACTTAGCAGTATACGAGCAGTACTTC	CASSLYLAVYEQYF
TRBV28	TRBJ2-3	TRBD2	few	TGTGCCAGCAGCCATAATCCGGGACTAGACGCAGATACGCAGTATTTT	CASSHNPGLDADTQYF